This T cell receptor beta chain was captured in a study of pediatric ulcerative colitis. Whole-study findings and limits: Ulcerative colitis patients shared more blood-rectal clones than controls. A couple of patients' blood samples yielded substantially fewer templates. Rectal repertoires separated controls, mild-moderate and acute severe colitis.

Samples were sequenced at Survey level, maximum 500,000 reads. Clones were read by immunoSEQ multiplex PCR, and TCRdb kept only the in-frame ones, dropping some. The table has roughly 17,000 clones, 74% seen once; the top ten hold roughly 3.1%. Worth noting for this clone: The antigen is not known.

One to two pinch biopsies were taken from the rectum during colonoscopy. This CDR3 is built from 15 residues. Per the germline V gene, CDR1 is SNHLY and CDR2 is FYNNEI. V was clipped by 8 bases and J by 6 bases, with 22 bases between them. The TCR originated in a girl aged 5-17 years with moderate ulcerative colitis. Sequenced material: gut tissue. The chain recombines TRBV2 with TRBJ1-2; possible D gene TRBD1, 5 bases. CDR3 in amino acids: CASPGADWRLDGYTF. The CDR3 DNA follows: TGTGCCAGCCCCGGGGCGGACTGGCGTCTTGATGGCTACACCTTC. Full variable domain (outside the CDR3, taken from reference TRBV2 and TRBJ1-2): EPEVTQTPSHQVTQMGQEVILRCVPISNHLYFYWYRQILGQKVEFLVSFYNNEISEKSEIFDDQFSVERPDGSNFTLKIRSTKLEDSAMYFCASPGADWRLDGYTFGSGTRLTVV.